The 5 T cell receptor beta chains reported below all come from one sample, sequenced in a study of T cells in Graves' hyperthyroidism and ophthalmopathy. Template material for amplifying TCR beta CDR3 regions consisted of RNA transcripts. HTBI primers drove first-round RT-PCR of the TCR CDR3. Each CDR3 protein gets one entry after TCRdb re-called the multiplex PCR reads with MiXCR. Among 450,000 to 700,000 distinct CDR3 sequences listed, roughly 50% were seen once. Sequencing input: peripheral blood or thyroid tissue (not recorded which). All receptors come from an adult woman with Graves' disease, either hyperthyroidism or ophthalmopathy (not recorded which).

J is TRBJ2-2 and V is TRBV3-1, with D unclear. Trimming took 1 base from V and 7 from J, leaving 7 bases between them. CDR3 size: 13 residues. Germline lookup yields CDR1 LGHDT and CDR2 YNNKEL (reference sequence). CDR3 DNA: TGTGCCAGCAGCCAAGTTCTAGTCGGGGAGCTGTTTTTT. This translates into CASSQVLVGELFF.

In this sample, this clonotype turned up once. This chain connects TRBV10-2 to TRBJ2-2, with 7 bases lining up with TRBD2. The germline V gene encodes CDR1 WSHSY and CDR2 SAAADI. Unmatched junction bases numbered 8, after V lost 10 bases and J lost 6 bases. The CDR3 spans 13 residues. CDR3 residues: CATQTSEAGELFF. DNA for the CDR3: TGCGCCACCCAAACTAGCGAAGCCGGGGAGCTGTTTTTT.

The chain links TRBV5-1 to TRBJ2-2; 10 bases agree with TRBD1. Per germline, CDR1 SGHRS and CDR2 YFSETQ. V lost 4 bases to trimming and J lost 1 base; unmatched junction nucleotides: 7. This CDR3 comprises 17 residues. This CDR3 reads CASSPGTGARNTGELFF. The CDR3, as DNA: TGCGCCAGCAGCCCAGGGACAGGGGCGAGGAACACCGGGGAGCTGTTTTTT.

The genes are TRBV28 and TRBJ1-3; a possible D gene is TRBD1 (5 bases). CDR3 length: 14 residues. V shed 7 bases and J shed 4 bases, with 14 bases lying between them. Germline V gene lookup returns CDR1 MDHEN and CDR2 SYDVKM. The CDR3 DNA reads TGTGCCAGCAACCTTTCTAACAGGGGAAACACCATATATTTT. This encodes CASNLSNRGNTIYF.

The chain links TRBV11-2 to TRBJ2-7, with TRBD1 as a possible D gene (6 bases). The CDR3 is 16 amino acids. CDR1 is SGHAT and CDR2 is FQNNGV in the germline V gene. V lost 2 bases and J lost 4, with 18 bases in between. The CDR3 sequence is CASSLPSEYGQYEQYF. The CDR3 nucleotides are TGTGCCAGCAGCTTACCTTCCGAGTACGGACAGTACGAGCAGTACTTC.